Presented here are 27 T cell receptor beta chains from one specimen sequenced in a study of blood T cells in healthy people across ages. Using a J-beta primer mix together with a sample-barcoded 5' primer, a second PCR was run for roughly 6 to 12 cycles. TCRdb fed the 5' RACE reads into MiXCR, producing one record per CDR3 protein. The sample has about 1.8 million distinct CDR3 sequences, roughly 50% seen once; the top ten hold approximately 2%. The sample was blood. Receptors originate from a woman in her thirties or forties in good health.

This clonotype has only a few counts. The chain links TRBV20-1 to TRBJ2-5; D uncertain. This CDR3 comprises 11 residues. Germline CDR1 DFQATT, CDR2 SNEGSKA (reference sequence). Trimming took off 7 bases at V and 2 bases at J, with 8 bases between the two ends. CDR3 sequence (DNA): TGCAGTGTAGAAGTACAAGAGACCCAGTACTTC. Translating gives CSVEVQETQYF.

This clonotype has a handful of counts. The V gene is TRBV7-9, the J gene TRBJ2-6; D gene uncertain. Trimming took off 2 bases at V and 0 bases at J, with 11 bases between the two ends. Germline CDR1 and CDR2: SEHNR and FQNEAQ (reference sequence). CDR3 length equals 17 residues. The DNA for the CDR3 is TGTGCCAGCAGCTTAAGGGCCGGAAACTCTGGGGCCAACGTCCTGACTTTC. Encoded protein: CASSLRAGNSGANVLTF.

V usage is TRBV7-2 and J usage is TRBJ2-1; TRBD1 or TRBD2 may be the D gene (6 bases each). The last part of the DNA fits TRBJ2-7 better; the J call may be wrong. Germline-derived CDR1 and CDR2 are SGHTA and FQGNSA. The length of the CDR3 is 15 residues. The CDR3 DNA reads as TGTGCCAGCAGCTTAGGCGGGACAACCTACAATGAGCAGTACTTC. It specifies CASSLGGTTYNEQYF.

This rearrangement joins TRBV12-3 or TRBV12-4 to TRBJ2-5, with TRBD1 matching 9 bases. Trimming cost V 5 bases and J 11 bases; bases outside gene matches: 21. The CDR3 has 17 residues. The CDR3, as DNA: TGTGCCAGCAGTCAAGTTGGGACCCGGGACAGGGTGTATGAGCAGTACTTC. It codes for CASSQVGTRDRVYEQYF.

This clonotype was seen only a few times. The chain couples TRBV5-1 to TRBJ2-7, with D perhaps TRBD1 (6 bases). Germline CDR1 is SGHRS and CDR2 is YFSETQ. The CDR3 has 13 amino acids. Trimming took 4 bases from V and 2 from J, leaving 10 bases between them. The CDR3 region has the DNA TGCGCCAGCAGCGACAGGTCCCCCTACGAGCAGTACTTC. Translated: CASSDRSPYEQYF.

This clonotype turned up a few times. This chain connects TRBV11-2 to TRBJ2-7; TRBD1 matches at 9 bases. Germline V gene data show CDR1 as SGHAT and CDR2 as FQNNGV. V lost 5 bases, J lost 0 bases, and 5 bases stayed unmatched. This CDR3 comprises 15 residues. CDR3 residues: CASSPTGGVSYEQYF. The CDR3 DNA sequence: TGTGCCAGCAGCCCGACAGGGGGAGTCTCCTACGAGCAGTACTTC.

The gene calls are TRBV4-3 and TRBJ2-3; no definite D call. Deletions cut 1 base from V and 2 bases from J, with 10 bases between. Germline CDR1 and CDR2: LGHNA and YSLEER. The CDR3 loop spans 15 amino acids. CDR3 in DNA: TGCGCCAGCAGCCAAGTGGCACGAAACACAGATACGCAGTATTTT. This translates into CASSQVARNTDTQYF.

As to this clonotype: One base away lies a much larger clone, so this may be a sequencing read error. The V call is TRBV4-2, the J call TRBJ2-1; D not certain. Germline lookup yields CDR1 LGHNA and CDR2 YNFKEQ. The CDR3 consists of 13 residues. Between the trimmed V and J ends, which lost 0 bases and 6 bases, there was a span of 6 bases. Here the CDR3 reads CASSQDYCNEQFF. The CDR3 nucleotides are TGTGCCAGCAGCCAAGATTACTGCAATGAGCAGTTCTTC.

This sequence joins TRBV24-1 and TRBJ2-1, with 13 positions matching TRBD2. Germline V gene sequence: CDR1 KGHDR, CDR2 SFDVKD. Trimming took 6 bases from V and 4 from J; bases not matched to a gene: 5. The CDR3 loop spans 16 amino acids. CDR3 sequence (DNA): TGTGCCACCAGTAGACCGGGACTAGCGGGGTACAATGAGCAGTTCTTC. Amino acids: CATSRPGLAGYNEQFF.

V is TRBV5-1 and J is TRBJ2-1; 14 bases map to TRBD2. Trimming at V came to 3 bases and at J to 7 bases, leaving 6 bases not matched to a gene. The CDR3 extends over 16 amino acids. Germline V gene sequence: CDR1 SGHRS, CDR2 YFSETQ. The CDR3 is CASSSAGTSGGNEQFF. Written as DNA, the CDR3 is TGCGCCAGCAGCTCAGCCGGGACTAGCGGGGGAAATGAGCAGTTCTTC. Together with reference TRBV5-1 and TRBJ2-1, the CDR3 gives the full variable domain: KAGVTQTPRYLIKTRGQQVTLSCSPISGHRSVSWYQQTPGQGLQFLFEYFSETQRNKGNFPGRFSGRQFSNSRSEMNVSTLELGDSALYLCASSSAGTSGGNEQFFGPGTRLTVL.

J is TRBJ2-5 and V is TRBV29-1, with D tentatively TRBD2 (6 bases). This CDR3 is built from 14 residues. Trimming took 4 bases from V and 2 from J, leaving 14 bases between them. The germline CDR1 and CDR2 sequences are SQVTM and ANQGSEA. This CDR3 is CSVAETGVQETQYF. In nucleotides, the CDR3 is TGCAGCGTTGCGGAAACGGGGGTGCAAGAGACCCAGTACTTC. Drawing the rest from reference TRBV29-1 and TRBJ2-5, the complete variable domain is SAVISQKPSRDICQRGTSLTIQCQVDSQVTMMFWYRQQPGQSLTLIATANQGSEATYESGFVIDKFPISRPNLTFSTLTVSNMSPEDSSIYLCSVAETGVQETQYFGPGTRLLVL.

The chain combines TRBV12-3 or TRBV12-4 with TRBJ2-3, with no clear D. The CDR3 sequence is 16 residues long. The V and J ends lost 7 bases and 3 bases respectively, with 20 bases between them. The chain's CDR3 is CASIRSPTATTDTQYF. The CDR3 DNA reads as TGTGCCAGCATACGTTCTCCAACCGCCACAACAGATACGCAGTATTTT.

The V and J genes are TRBV29-1 and TRBJ2-5; 11 bases match TRBD2. Trimming took 3 bases from V and 4 from J; bases not matched to a gene: 7. This CDR3 region has 15 residues. Germline V lookup: CDR1 SQVTM, CDR2 ANQGSEA. The CDR3 region is CSVDASGGRGETQYF. DNA of the CDR3: TGCAGCGTTGATGCTAGCGGGGGGCGAGGAGAGACCCAGTACTTC.

This clonotype was counted only a few times. The CDR3 coding sequence is TGCAGTGCTAGAGCCCCACCCCAGGAGGGAGCTAACTATGGCTACACCTTC. Amino acid sequence: CSARAPPQEGANYGYTF. J is TRBJ1-2 and V is TRBV20-1; D remains ambiguous. From germline, CDR1 is DFQATT and CDR2 SNEGSKA (reference sequence). The CDR3 is 17 amino acids. Trimming removed 1 base at V and 0 bases at J, with 18 bases between.

V is TRBV7-2 and J is TRBJ2-1; D might be TRBD2 (5 bases). Germline V lookup: CDR1 SGHTA, CDR2 FQGNSA. V lost 5 bases, J lost 9 bases, and 11 bases lay in between. The CDR3 contains 12 residues. CDR3 protein: CASSRSGIEQFF. CDR3 in DNA: TGTGCCAGCAGCAGATCCGGGATTGAGCAGTTCTTC.

The V call is TRBV10-3, the J call TRBJ2-1, with 9 nucleotides matching TRBD1. The CDR3 spans 14 residues. Germline values: CDR1 ENHRY, CDR2 SYGVKD. The V and J ends lost 2 bases and 7 bases, in that order; junction bases with no gene match: 3. The CDR3 loop is CAISERTGANEQFF. CDR3 DNA sequence: TGTGCCATCAGTGAGAGGACAGGGGCGAATGAGCAGTTCTTC.

This clonotype was seen a few times. This chain connects TRBV20-1 to TRBJ1-2; D is perhaps TRBD1 (6 bases). The CDR3 totals 16 residues. The germline CDR1 and CDR2 sequences are DFQATT and SNEGSKA (reference sequence). Trimming removed 5 bases from V and 11 bases from J, with 30 bases in between. In nucleotides, the CDR3 is TGCAGTGCTGGGGGTAGACCAGCCTCAGAGAGGGGGGAATACACCTTC. Translated, it gives CSAGGRPASERGEYTF.

This clonotype has a count of ten or more. V gene TRBV12-3 or TRBV12-4 combines with J gene TRBJ1-5; D gene unclear. This CDR3 has 13 amino acids. The V gene lost 2 bases and the J gene lost 0 bases, with 2 bases spanning the gap. CDR3 DNA sequence: TGTGCCAGCAGTTTATATAGCAATCAGCCCCAGCATTTT. Amino acid sequence: CASSLYSNQPQHF.

The chain employs TRBV10-3 and TRBJ2-1, with D possibly being TRBD1 (6 bases). The J call may not be correct, given that the DNA end is closer to TRBJ2-7. The CDR3 spans 12 residues. Germline-derived CDR1 and CDR2 are ENHRY and SYGVKD. The CDR3 loop reads CAITRGDNEQYF. The DNA for the CDR3 is TGTGCCATCACCCGAGGGGACAATGAGCAGTACTTC.

The chain uses TRBV6-2 or TRBV6-3 and TRBJ2-5; D gene ambiguous. This CDR3 spans 14 amino acids. Germline loops: CDR1 MNHEY, CDR2 SVGEGT. V lost 7 bases and J 11 bases, leaving 23 bases between the germline ends. CDR3: CASIRSGTKNGQYF. The CDR3 DNA sequence: TGTGCCAGCATCCGCAGTGGAACGAAGAACGGGCAGTACTTC.

The chain couples TRBV14 to TRBJ2-5, with D perhaps TRBD2 (6 bases). Germline V gene lookup returns CDR1 SGHDN and CDR2 FVKESK. V lost 1 base, J lost 6 bases, and 12 bases lay in between. CDR3 length equals 14 residues. CDR3 loop: CASSQVLGGQTQYF. CDR3 nucleotide sequence: TGTGCCAGCAGCCAAGTTCTCGGGGGACAGACCCAGTACTTC.

The CDR3 is CASSFLAGRGDEQFF. The CDR3 DNA follows: TGTGCCAGCAGCTTCCTAGCGGGGAGAGGAGATGAGCAGTTCTTC. The rearrangement links TRBV7-2 to TRBJ2-1; 9 bases align to TRBD2. The CDR3 has 15 residues. The germline gives CDR1 SGHTA, CDR2 FQGNSA. Trimming removed 3 bases from V and 8 bases from J; junction bases left unmatched: 8.

This clonotype was seen more than once but under ten times. Germline is not matched at one junction end, which may reflect a read error. CDR3 in DNA: TGTGCCGGCAGCTGGAGCAGGGGCGCCTACAATGAGCAGTACTTC. This gives the protein CAGSWSRGAYNEQYF. The V call is TRBV11-3, the J call TRBJ2-1, with D perhaps TRBD1 (6 bases). The DNA end lines up better with TRBJ2-7; the J call may be wrong. Germline V lookup: CDR1 SGHNT, CDR2 YENEEA. The CDR3 contains 15 residues.

This chain connects TRBV7-2 to TRBJ2-5; possible D gene TRBD1, 6 bases. The J call could be wrong; TRBJ2-7 is a better fit for the DNA end. The CDR3 has 15 amino acids. Germline V gene data show CDR1 as SGHTA and CDR2 as FQGNSA. CDR3 amino acids: CASSLGWGLTYEQYF. The CDR3 DNA reads TGTGCCAGCAGCTTGGGGTGGGGGCTAACCTACGAGCAGTACTTC.

Remarks on this clonotype: At one boundary the junction diverges from the germline segment, which might be a read error. J is TRBJ2-5 and V is TRBV7-2, with D maybe TRBD2 (5 bases). From germline, CDR1 is SGHTA and CDR2 FQGNSA. This CDR3 has 14 amino acids. The CDR3, as DNA: TGTGCCAGCAGCATAGGACTGCTGCAAGGGACCCAGTACTTC. It is translated as CASSIGLLQGTQYF.

The gene calls are TRBV4-3 and TRBJ2-5; 8 nucleotides agree with TRBD2. CDR1 and CDR2 (germline): LGHNA, YSLEER. The CDR3 length is 17 residues. With 0 bases clipped from V and 2 bases from J, the junction kept 8 bases outside the gene matches. This chain's CDR3 is CASSQDLRGTSQETQYF. DNA for the CDR3: TGCGCCAGCAGCCAAGATCTTCGCGGGACTAGTCAAGAGACCCAGTACTTC.

V gene TRBV18 combines with J gene TRBJ2-7; D may be TRBD1 (5 bases). Trimming shortened V by 2 bases and J by 0 bases, and 11 bases separated the two germline ends. Germline lookup yields CDR1 KGHSH and CDR2 LQKENI. The CDR3 is 15 residues long. CDR3 sequence: CASSPTGWLSYEQYF. As DNA, the CDR3 is TGTGCCAGCTCACCAACAGGATGGCTCTCCTACGAGCAGTACTTC.